This T cell receptor beta chain was recovered during a study of blood T cell repertoires in COVID-19. The authors' processing: Nucleated cell counts were estimated from reference gene primer amplification. Profiled with immunoSEQ multiplex PCR; TCRdb holds only in-frame clones, not every one. V, J and clone size are those of that table, while D and trimming were read from the DNA. The sample includes 200,000 to 300,000 clones, 86% seen only once; the top ten take around 1.5%. CDR3 size: 15 residues. V shed 3 bases and J 4 bases; nucleotides not matched to a gene: 8. Germline values: CDR1 SGHRS, CDR2 YFSETQ.

Sequenced material: peripheral blood. This clonotype was sampled from a woman aged 55-75 years who had recovered from COVID-19. The chain is built from TRBV5-1 and TRBJ1-2, with 8 positions matching TRBD1. The CDR3 protein is CASSSQDRGVYGYTF. DNA for the CDR3: TGCGCCAGCAGCTCCCAAGACAGGGGCGTCTATGGCTACACCTTC. The whole variable domain, remainder taken from reference TRBV5-1 and TRBJ1-2, is KAGVTQTPRYLIKTRGQQVTLSCSPISGHRSVSWYQQTPGQGLQFLFEYFSETQRNKGNFPGRFSGRQFSNSRSEMNVSTLELGDSALYLCASSSQDRGVYGYTFGSGTRLTVV.